This T cell receptor beta chain was identified in a study of blood T cell repertoires in COVID-19. Overall study: Samples of COVID-19 (acute and convalescent) were obtained from the United States, Italy and Spain. Sample material is recorded as cDNA or gDNA derived from T cells, B-cell-depleted T cells, or PBMCs.

The germline CDR1 and CDR2 sequences are MNHEY and SMNVEV (reference sequence). The CDR3 spans 14 residues. Trimming at V came to 3 bases and at J to 6 bases, leaving 5 bases not matched to a gene. Authors' methods: Scientists estimated how many nucleated cells there were by amplifying reference gene primers. Method: immunoSEQ multiplex PCR; TCRdb's copy keeps in-frame clones and lacks some. The V and J calls and clone size were taken over from that table, and D and trimming were inferred from the DNA. The data show around 230,000 clones, with 65% to 85% seen just once and 25% to 35% held by the top ten.

The receptor comes from a man in his forties with acute or convalescent COVID-19. The sample consisted of peripheral blood. The genes are TRBV27 and TRBJ2-5; 9 bases fit TRBD2. The CDR3 loop is CASSFVAGVKTQYF. As DNA, the CDR3 is TGTGCCAGCAGTTTCGTAGCGGGAGTAAAGACCCAGTACTTC.